The clone carrying this TCR beta chain has at least ten counts. Its antigen is undetermined. With template switching, a universal primer site was added, and the cDNA carried unique molecular identifiers. TCRdb re-analysed the 5' RACE reads in MiXCR, keeping a single row per CDR3 protein. This table holds hundreds of thousands of distinct CDR3 sequences, around 5.7% found once. The sample originates from a study of identical twins. Study-wide points: The study found that models underestimated out-of-frame TCR alpha sharing in monozygotic twins. Fewer insertions marked abundant cord blood beta clonotypes; young adult naive trended weakly, memory not at all.

Every donor was a healthy Caucasian. V lost 4 bases to trimming and J lost 7 bases, with 16 bases between them. The CDR3 extends over 13 amino acids. CDR1 and CDR2 (germline): DFQATT, SNEGSKA (reference sequence). This sequence was found in a man between 18 and 29 years old in good health. Sequencing used naive T cells sorted from blood. V gene TRBV20-1 combines with J gene TRBJ1-2, with unresolved D. In DNA form, the CDR3 reads TGCAGTGCTATCGCCGGGCCGTCGGGTGGCTACACCTTC. The encoded protein is CSAIAGPSGGYTF.